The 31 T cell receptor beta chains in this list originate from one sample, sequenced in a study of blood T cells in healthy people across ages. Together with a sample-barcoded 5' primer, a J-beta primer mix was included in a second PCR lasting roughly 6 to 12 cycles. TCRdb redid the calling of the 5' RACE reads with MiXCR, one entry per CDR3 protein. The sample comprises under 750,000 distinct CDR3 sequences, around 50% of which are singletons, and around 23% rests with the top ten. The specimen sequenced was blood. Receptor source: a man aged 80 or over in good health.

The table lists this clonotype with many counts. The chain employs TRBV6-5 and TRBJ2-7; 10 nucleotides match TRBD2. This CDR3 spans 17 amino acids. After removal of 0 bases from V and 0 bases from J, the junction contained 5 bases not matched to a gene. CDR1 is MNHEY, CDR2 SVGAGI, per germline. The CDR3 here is CASSYSISGRYSYEQYF. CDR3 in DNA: TGTGCCAGCAGTTACTCGATTAGCGGGAGGTACTCCTACGAGCAGTACTTC.

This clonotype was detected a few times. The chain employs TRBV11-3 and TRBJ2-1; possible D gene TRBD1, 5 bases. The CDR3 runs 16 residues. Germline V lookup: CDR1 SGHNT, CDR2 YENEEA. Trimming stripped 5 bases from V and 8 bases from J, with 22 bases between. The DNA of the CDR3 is TGTGCCAGCAGCCTGGTGGGTGCTAGGGGTATCCATGAGCAGTTCTTC. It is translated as CASSLVGARGIHEQFF.

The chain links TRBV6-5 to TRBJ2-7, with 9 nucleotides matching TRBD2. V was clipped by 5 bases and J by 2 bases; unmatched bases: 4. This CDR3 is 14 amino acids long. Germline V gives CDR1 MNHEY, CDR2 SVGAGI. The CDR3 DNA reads TGTGCCAGCAGTAATTTAGCGGGAGCCTACGAGCAGTACTTC. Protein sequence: CASSNLAGAYEQYF.

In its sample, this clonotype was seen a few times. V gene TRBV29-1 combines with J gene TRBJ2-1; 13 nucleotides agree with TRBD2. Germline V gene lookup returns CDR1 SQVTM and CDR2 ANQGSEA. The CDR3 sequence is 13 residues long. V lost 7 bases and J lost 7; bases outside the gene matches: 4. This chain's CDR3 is CSAGTSGINEQFF. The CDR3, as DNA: TGCAGCGCCGGGACTAGCGGGATAAATGAGCAGTTCTTC.

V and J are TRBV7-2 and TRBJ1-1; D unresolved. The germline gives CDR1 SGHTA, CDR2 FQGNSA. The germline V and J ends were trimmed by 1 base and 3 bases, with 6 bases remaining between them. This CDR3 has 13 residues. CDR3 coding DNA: TGTGCCAGCAGCTTAGGGTCTGACACTGAAGCTTTCTTT. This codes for CASSLGSDTEAFF. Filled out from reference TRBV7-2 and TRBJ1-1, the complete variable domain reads GAGVSQSPSNKVTEKGKDVELRCDPISGHTALYWYRQSLGQGLEFLIYFQGNSAPDKSGLPSDRFSAERTGGSVSTLTIQRTQQEDSAVYLCASSLGSDTEAFFGQGTRLTVV.

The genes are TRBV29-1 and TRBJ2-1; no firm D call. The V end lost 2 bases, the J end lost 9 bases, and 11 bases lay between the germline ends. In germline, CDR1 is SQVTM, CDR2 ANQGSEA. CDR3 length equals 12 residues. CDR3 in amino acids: CSVEWIVGEQFF. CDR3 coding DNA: TGCAGCGTTGAATGGATCGTTGGTGAGCAGTTCTTC.

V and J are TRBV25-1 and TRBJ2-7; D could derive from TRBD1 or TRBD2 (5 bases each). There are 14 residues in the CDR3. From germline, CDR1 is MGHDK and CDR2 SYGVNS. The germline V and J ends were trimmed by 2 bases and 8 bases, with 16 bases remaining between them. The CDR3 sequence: CASSEHGLRDQQYF. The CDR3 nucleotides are TGTGCCAGCAGTGAACACGGACTGAGGGACCAGCAGTACTTC.

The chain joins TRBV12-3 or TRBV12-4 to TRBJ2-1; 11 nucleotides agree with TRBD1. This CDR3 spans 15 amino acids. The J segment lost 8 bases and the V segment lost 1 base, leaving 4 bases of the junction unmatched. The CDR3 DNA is TGTGCCAGCAGTTTAGGGACAGGGGGCTGGGATGAGCAGTTCTTC. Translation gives CASSLGTGGWDEQFF.

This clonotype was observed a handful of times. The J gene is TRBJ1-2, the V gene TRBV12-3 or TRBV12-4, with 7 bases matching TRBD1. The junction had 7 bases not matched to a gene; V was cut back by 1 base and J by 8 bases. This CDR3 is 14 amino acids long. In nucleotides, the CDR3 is TGTGCCAGCAGTTTAGGCCGACAGGGACGAGGCTACACCTTC. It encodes CASSLGRQGRGYTF.

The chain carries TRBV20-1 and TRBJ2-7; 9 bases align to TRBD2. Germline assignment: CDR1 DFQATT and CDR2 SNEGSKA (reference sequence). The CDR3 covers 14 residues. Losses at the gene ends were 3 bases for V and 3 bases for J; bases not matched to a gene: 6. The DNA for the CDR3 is TGCAGTGCTAGGGGTGGTAGCGGGAGCTACGAGCAGTACTTC. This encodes CSARGGSGSYEQYF.

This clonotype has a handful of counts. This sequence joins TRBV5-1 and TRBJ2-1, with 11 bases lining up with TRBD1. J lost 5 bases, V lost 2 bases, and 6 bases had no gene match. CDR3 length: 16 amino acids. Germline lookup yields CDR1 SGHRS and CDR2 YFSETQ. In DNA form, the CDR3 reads TGCGCCAGCAGCTTTTCTGGACAGGGGGCGAACAATGAGCAGTTCTTC. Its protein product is CASSFSGQGANNEQFF.

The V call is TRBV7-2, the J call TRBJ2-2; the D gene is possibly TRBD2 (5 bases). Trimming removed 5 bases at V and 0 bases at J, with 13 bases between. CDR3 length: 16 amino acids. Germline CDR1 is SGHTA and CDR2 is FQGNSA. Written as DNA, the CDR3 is TGTGCCAGCAGCCCCGCTGGGCGGGCGAACACCGGGGAGCTGTTTTTT. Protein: CASSPAGRANTGELFF.

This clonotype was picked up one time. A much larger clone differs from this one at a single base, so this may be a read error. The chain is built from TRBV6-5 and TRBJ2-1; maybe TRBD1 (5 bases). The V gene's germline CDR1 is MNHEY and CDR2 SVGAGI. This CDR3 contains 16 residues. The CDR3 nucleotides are TGTGCCAGCAGCCTAACAGGTGAATTCTCCTACAATAAGCAGTTCTTC. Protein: CASSLTGEFSYNKQFF.

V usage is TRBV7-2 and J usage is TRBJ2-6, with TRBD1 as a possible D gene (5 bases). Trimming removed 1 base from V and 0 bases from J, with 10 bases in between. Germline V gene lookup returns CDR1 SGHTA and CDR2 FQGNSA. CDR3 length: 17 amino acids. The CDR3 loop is CASSLGGATSGANVLTF. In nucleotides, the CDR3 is TGTGCCAGCAGCTTAGGTGGGGCCACCTCTGGGGCCAACGTCCTGACTTTC. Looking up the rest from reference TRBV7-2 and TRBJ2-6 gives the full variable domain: GAGVSQSPSNKVTEKGKDVELRCDPISGHTALYWYRQSLGQGLEFLIYFQGNSAPDKSGLPSDRFSAERTGGSVSTLTIQRTQQEDSAVYLCASSLGGATSGANVLTFGAGSRLTVL.

The CDR3 DNA reads as TGTGCTAGTGGTTCGGGTGTGGGGAGCGGGATTGTCGCAGATACGCAGTATTTT. This codes for CASGSGVGSGIVADTQYF. The V and J genes are TRBV12-5 and TRBJ2-3; 7 bases match TRBD2. V lost 4 bases, J lost 4 bases, and 17 bases stayed unmatched. The CDR3 is made up of 18 amino acids. The germline V gene has CDR1 LGHNT and CDR2 FRNRAP.

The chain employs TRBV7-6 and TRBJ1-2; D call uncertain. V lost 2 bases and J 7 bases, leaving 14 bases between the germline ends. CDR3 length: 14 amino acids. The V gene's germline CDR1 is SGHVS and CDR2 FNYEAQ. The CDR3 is CASSLSYTTAGYTF. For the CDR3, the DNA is TGTGCCAGCAGCTTAAGCTACACCACGGCTGGCTACACCTTC.

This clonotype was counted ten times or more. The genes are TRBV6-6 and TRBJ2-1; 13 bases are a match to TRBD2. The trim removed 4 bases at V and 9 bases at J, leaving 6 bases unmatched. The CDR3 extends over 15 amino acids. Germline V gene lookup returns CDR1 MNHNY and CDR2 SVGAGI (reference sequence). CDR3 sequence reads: CASSSPGLAGREQFF. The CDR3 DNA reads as TGTGCCAGCAGTTCCCCGGGACTAGCGGGACGTGAGCAGTTCTTC.

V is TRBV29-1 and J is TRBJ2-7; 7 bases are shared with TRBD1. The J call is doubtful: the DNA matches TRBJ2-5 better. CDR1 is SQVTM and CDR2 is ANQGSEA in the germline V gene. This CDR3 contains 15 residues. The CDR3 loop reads CSVEAPSGQEETQYF. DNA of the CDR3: TGCAGCGTTGAAGCCCCGTCCGGACAGGAGGAGACCCAGTACTTC.

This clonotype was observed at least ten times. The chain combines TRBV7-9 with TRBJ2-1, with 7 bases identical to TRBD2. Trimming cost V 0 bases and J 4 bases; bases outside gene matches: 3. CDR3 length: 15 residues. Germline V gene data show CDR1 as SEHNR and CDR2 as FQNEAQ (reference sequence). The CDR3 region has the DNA TGTGCCAGCAGCTTAGCGGGAGGGCGGTACAATGAGCAGTTCTTC. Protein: CASSLAGGRYNEQFF.

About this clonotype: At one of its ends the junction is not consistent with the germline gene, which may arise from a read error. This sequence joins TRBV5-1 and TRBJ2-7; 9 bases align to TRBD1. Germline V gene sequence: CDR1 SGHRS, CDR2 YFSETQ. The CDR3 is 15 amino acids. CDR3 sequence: CACSLGGTGNYEQYF. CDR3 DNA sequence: TGCGCCTGCAGCTTGGGCGGGACAGGGAACTACGAGCAGTACTTC.

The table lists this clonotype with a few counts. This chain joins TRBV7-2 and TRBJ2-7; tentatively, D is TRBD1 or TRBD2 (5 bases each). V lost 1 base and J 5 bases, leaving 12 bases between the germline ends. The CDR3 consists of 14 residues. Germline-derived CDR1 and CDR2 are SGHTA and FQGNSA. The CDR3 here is CASSLVGGIHEQYF. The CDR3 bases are TGTGCCAGCAGCTTAGTTGGGGGAATCCACGAGCAGTACTTC.

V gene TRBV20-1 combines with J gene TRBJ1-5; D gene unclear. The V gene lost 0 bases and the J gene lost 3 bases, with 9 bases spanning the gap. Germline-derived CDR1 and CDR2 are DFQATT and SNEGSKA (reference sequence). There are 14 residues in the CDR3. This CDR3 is CSARDARSNQPQHF. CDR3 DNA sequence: TGCAGTGCTAGAGATGCGAGGTCCAATCAGCCCCAGCATTTT.

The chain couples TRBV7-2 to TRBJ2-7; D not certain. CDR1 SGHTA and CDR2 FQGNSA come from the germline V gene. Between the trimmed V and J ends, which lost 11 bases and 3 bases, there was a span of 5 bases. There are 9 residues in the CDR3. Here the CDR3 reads CAPNYEQYV. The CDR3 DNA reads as TGTGCCCCCAACTACGAGCAGTACGTC.

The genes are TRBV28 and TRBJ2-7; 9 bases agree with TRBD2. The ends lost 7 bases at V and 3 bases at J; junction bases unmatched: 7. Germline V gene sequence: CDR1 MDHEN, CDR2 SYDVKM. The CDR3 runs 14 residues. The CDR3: CASTLSGSGYEQYF. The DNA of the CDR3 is TGTGCCAGCACCCTTAGCGGGAGTGGCTACGAGCAGTACTTC.

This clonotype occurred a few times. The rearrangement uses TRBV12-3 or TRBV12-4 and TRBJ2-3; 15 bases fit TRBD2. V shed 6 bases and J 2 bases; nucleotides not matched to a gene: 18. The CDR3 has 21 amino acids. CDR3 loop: CASRPTHRGLAGGTDTDTQYF. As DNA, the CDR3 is TGTGCCAGCAGACCGACACACCGAGGACTAGCGGGGGGGACTGACACAGATACGCAGTATTTT.

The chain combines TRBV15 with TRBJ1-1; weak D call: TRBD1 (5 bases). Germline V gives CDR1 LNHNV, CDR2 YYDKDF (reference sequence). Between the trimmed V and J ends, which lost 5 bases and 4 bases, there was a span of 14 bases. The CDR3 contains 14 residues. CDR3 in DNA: TGTGCCACCAGCCTCCGGGGGGAGGGCACTGAAGCTTTCTTT. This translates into CATSLRGEGTEAFF.

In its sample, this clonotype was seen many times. CDR3 nucleotides: TGTGCCAGCAGTTCGCGACAGGGAGGGCAAGAGACCCAGTACTTC. Its translation: CASSSRQGGQETQYF. The chain joins TRBV7-9 to TRBJ2-5; tentatively, D is TRBD1 or TRBD2 (7 bases each). This CDR3 has 15 amino acids. CDR1 and CDR2 from the germline V gene are SEHNR and FQNEAQ (reference sequence). The ends were cut back, 6 bases at V and 2 bases at J, with 16 bases in the middle.

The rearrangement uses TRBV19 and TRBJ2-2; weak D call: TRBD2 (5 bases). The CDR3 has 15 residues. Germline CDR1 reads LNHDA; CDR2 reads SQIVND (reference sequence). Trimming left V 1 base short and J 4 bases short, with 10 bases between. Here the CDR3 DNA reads TGTGCCAGTAGTATAGTAAGCGGATCCACCGGGGAGCTGTTTTTT. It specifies CASSIVSGSTGELFF.

The CDR3 spells CASSTRTGEETQYF. CDR3 DNA sequence: TGTGCCAGCAGCACCCGGACAGGGGAAGAGACCCAGTACTTC. The rearrangement joins TRBV3-1 to TRBJ2-5, with 9 bases that match TRBD1. J lost 3 bases, V lost 5 bases, and 4 bases had no gene match. Germline lookup yields CDR1 LGHDT and CDR2 YNNKEL (reference sequence). This CDR3 region has 14 residues.

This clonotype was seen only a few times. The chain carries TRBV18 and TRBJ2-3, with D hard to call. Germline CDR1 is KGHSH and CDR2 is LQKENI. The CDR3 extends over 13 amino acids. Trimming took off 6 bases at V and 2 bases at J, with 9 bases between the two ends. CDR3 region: CASSQLLTDTQYF. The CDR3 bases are TGTGCCAGCTCTCAGCTTCTCACAGATACGCAGTATTTT.

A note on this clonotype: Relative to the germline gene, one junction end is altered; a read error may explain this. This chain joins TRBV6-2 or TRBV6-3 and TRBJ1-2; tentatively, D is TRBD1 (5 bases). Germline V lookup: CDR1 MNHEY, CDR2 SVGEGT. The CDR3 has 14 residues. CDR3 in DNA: TGTACCAGCAGAACAGGAGTACCTAACTATGGCTACACCTTC. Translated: CTSRTGVPNYGYTF.